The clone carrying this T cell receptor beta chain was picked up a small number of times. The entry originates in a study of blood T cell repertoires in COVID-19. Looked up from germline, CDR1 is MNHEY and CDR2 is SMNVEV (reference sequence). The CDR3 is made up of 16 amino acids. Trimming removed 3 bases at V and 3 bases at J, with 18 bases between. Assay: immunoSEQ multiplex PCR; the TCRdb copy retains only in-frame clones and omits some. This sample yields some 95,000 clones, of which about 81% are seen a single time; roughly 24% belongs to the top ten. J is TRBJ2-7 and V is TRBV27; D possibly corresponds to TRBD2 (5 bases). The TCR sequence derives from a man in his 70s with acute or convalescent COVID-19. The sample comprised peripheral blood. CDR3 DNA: TGTGCCAGCAGTTTCCGAGGGAAGAACCTAAACTACGAGCAGTACTTC. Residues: CASSFRGKNLNYEQYF.